This T cell receptor beta chain was recorded in a study of tumor-infiltrating lymphocytes in primary liver carcinoma. Study in general: The patients comprised men and women between the ages of 30 and 69 years. Broader study findings: Tumor region pairs showed greater overlap than either tumor-adjacent or tumor-blood pairs did. Relative to blood, tumors carried a significantly larger fraction of the repertoire in their top 250 clones (p = 0.039).

TCR beta cDNA was prepared out of around 460 ng total RNA by means of a constant-region primer. Libraries of TCR beta came from three nested multiplex PCR rounds with slightly modified ARM-PCR. Forward primers for TRBV1-TRBV30 and a C-beta reverse primer served the first two PCR rounds, at about 10 cycles each. MiXCR, applied by TCRdb to the multiplex PCR reads, yields one record per CDR3 protein. The top ten hold 9.5% to 15% of the sample, which has around 100,000 distinct CDR3 sequences, under 70% seen once. Comment on this clonotype: Its antigen is undetermined.

The CDR3 has 17 residues. The germline gives CDR1 SGHRS, CDR2 YFSETQ. J was trimmed by 7 bases and V by 0 bases; bases with no gene match: 11. Investigators took RNA and DNA out together from about 20-30 mg of unsorted bulk tissue. The clonotype was recovered from a woman in her sixties or seventies with primary liver carcinoma and hepatitis B virus infection. This rearrangement joins TRBV5-1 to TRBJ2-1; 9 positions agree with TRBD2. The specimen sequenced was liver tumor tissue from sampling region 2. Subset in this sample: tumor region T2, inferior pole. The CDR3 is CASSLAVAGERENEQFF. The CDR3 DNA sequence: TGCGCCAGCAGCTTGGCCGTAGCGGGAGAGAGAGAGAATGAGCAGTTCTTC.